This T cell receptor (beta chain) was retrieved from a study of T-cell memory formation after mild COVID-19. The study's findings and limits: Clones that got smaller from day 15 to 85 had even CD4/CD8, while clones growing later tipped toward CD4+.

TCRdb independently ran MiXCR on the 5' RACE reads; one entry per CDR3 protein. Among 400,000 or so distinct CDR3 sequences, over 20% were seen once, and the ten largest hold around 13%. V was clipped by 1 base and J by 3 bases, with 12 bases between them. Germline CDR1 reads SEHNR; CDR2 reads FQNEAQ (reference sequence). This CDR3 is built from 16 residues. In this sample, this clonotype turned up a few times. Its specificity is not known. V usage is TRBV7-9 and J usage is TRBJ1-4, with D possibly TRBD1 on 5 matching bases. The origin of this receptor is an adult woman who had mild COVID-19 (a few samples of this study predate the infection). Cell type and time point are not known. The sequenced material came from PBMCs or a T cell subset sorted from them (not recorded which). The CDR3 is CASSLDSTGANEKLFF. The CDR3 DNA follows: TGTGCCAGCAGCTTAGATTCAACAGGAGCTAATGAAAAACTGTTTTTT.